This T cell receptor beta chain was identified during a study of blood T cell repertoires in COVID-19. Study as a whole: Acute-phase and convalescent COVID-19 samples originated in the United States, Italy and Spain. In each case, the material was cDNA or gDNA derived from T cells, B-cell-depleted T cells, or PBMCs.

There are a few counts of this clone. Data came from immunoSEQ multiplex PCR; TCRdb stores just in-frame clones and leaves some out. This sample yields about 55,000 clones, of which about 91% are seen a single time; 3% to 4% belongs to the top ten. Seattle-derived patients entered the study during active infection and were followed longitudinally. V gave up 2 bases and J gave up 8 bases, with 20 bases separating them. The CDR3 is 16 residues long. In germline, CDR1 is KGHDR, CDR2 SFDVKD. Input material: peripheral blood. The chain has TRBV24-1 and TRBJ1-2, with D perhaps TRBD1 (6 bases). This TCR was sampled from a man between 35 and 55 years old with COVID-19, enrolled during active disease. CDR3 protein: CATSDSGTRQGFGYTF. CDR3 DNA sequence: TGTGCCACCAGTGATTCTGGGACAAGGCAGGGATTCGGCTACACCTTC.